These T cell receptor beta chains were read from a single sample in a study of vaccination and CD4 T cells after COVID-19. These receptors lack a known antigen. TCRdb processed the PCR reads anew with MiXCR; each CDR3 protein has one entry. The repertoire consists of about 3,900 distinct CDR3 sequences, with around two thirds occurring once and the leading ten covering 30% to 35%. Sequenced input: CD4+ T cells from blood, cultured in vitro. These receptors came from a human donor who had recovered from COVID-19. The CDR3 runs from the conserved cysteine through the conserved F or W. D genes are given only for firm matches. A clone size is listed for some rows: how often the clone was seen (once, few, many), or a class if it is expanded.

j_gene: TRBJ2-2
abundance: .
v_gene: TRBV6-1
len: 15
d_gene: TRBD2
CDR3nt: TGTGCCAGCAGCCGAGGACTAGCGGACACCGGGGAGCTGTTTTTT
CDR3aa: CASSRGLADTGELFF

j_gene: TRBJ1-2
abundance: .
v_gene: TRBV24-1
len: 15
d_gene: .
CDR3nt: TGTGCCACCAGTGATAGAAGGGCAGGGAAAAGTGGCTACACCTTC
CDR3aa: CATSDRRAGKSGYTF

j_gene: TRBJ1-5
abundance: few
v_gene: TRBV6-1
len: 15
d_gene: .
CDR3nt: TGTGCCAGCGGGGGTTACAGAGATAGCAATCAGCCCCAGCATTTT
CDR3aa: CASGGYRDSNQPQHF

j_gene: TRBJ1-5
abundance: few
v_gene: TRBV18
len: 14
d_gene: .
CDR3nt: TGTGCCAGCTCACCGGGACGTCTGAATCAGCCCCAGCATTTT
CDR3aa: CASSPGRLNQPQHF

j_gene: TRBJ1-1
abundance: .
v_gene: TRBV18
len: 14
d_gene: .
CDR3nt: TGTGCCAGCTCACGAAATAATGTGAACACTGAAGCTTTCTTT
CDR3aa: CASSRNNVNTEAFF

j_gene: TRBJ1-1
abundance: once
v_gene: TRBV2
len: 13
d_gene: .
CDR3nt: TGTGCCAGCAGTACCGGTCCCTTAACTGAAGCTTTCTTT
CDR3aa: CASSTGPLTEAFF

j_gene: TRBJ1-5
abundance: .
v_gene: TRBV20-1
len: 15
d_gene: .
CDR3nt: TGCAGTGCTAGAGATCCTCACTATAGCAATCAGCCCCAGCATTTT
CDR3aa: CSARDPHYSNQPQHF

j_gene: TRBJ1-2
abundance: few
v_gene: TRBV6-2/TRBV6-3
len: 14
d_gene: .
CDR3nt: TGTGCCAGCACTACTGATGGGGGGCTCAATGGCTACACCTTC
CDR3aa: CASTTDGGLNGYTF

j_gene: TRBJ1-5
abundance: .
v_gene: TRBV25-1
len: 13
d_gene: .
CDR3nt: TGTGCCAGCAGTAGGGCGGGGAATCAGCCCCAGCATTTT
CDR3aa: CASSRAGNQPQHF

j_gene: TRBJ2-7
abundance: .
v_gene: TRBV14
len: 14
d_gene: .
CDR3nt: TGTGCCAGCAGCCAAGAAACCCCCTCGGGGGAGCAGTACTTC
CDR3aa: CASSQETPSGEQYF

j_gene: TRBJ2-1
abundance: once
v_gene: TRBV20-1
len: 15
d_gene: TRBD2
CDR3nt: TGCAGTGCTAGAGGCCTAGCGGGGGGTTACAATGAGCAGTTCTTC
CDR3aa: CSARGLAGGYNEQFF

j_gene: TRBJ2-6
abundance: .
v_gene: TRBV12-3/TRBV12-4
len: 17
d_gene: TRBD1
CDR3nt: TGTGCCAGCAGTTTCGGGACAGGGCCTGCTGGGGCCAACGTCCTGACTTTC
CDR3aa: CASSFGTGPAGANVLTF

j_gene: TRBJ1-5
abundance: few
v_gene: TRBV20-1
len: 13
d_gene: .
CDR3nt: TGCAGTGCTAGGCCGGTTCCCAATCAGCCCCAGCATTTT
CDR3aa: CSARPVPNQPQHF

j_gene: TRBJ2-3
abundance: .
v_gene: TRBV6-5
len: 15
d_gene: TRBD2
CDR3nt: TGTGCCAGCAGTTACTTAGGACTAGCGGGGGATACGCAGTATTTT
CDR3aa: CASSYLGLAGDTQYF

j_gene: TRBJ1-2
abundance: .
v_gene: TRBV20-1
len: 13
d_gene: .
CDR3nt: TGCAGTGCTAGGGGTGGCGTTAACTATGGCTACACCTTC
CDR3aa: CSARGGVNYGYTF

j_gene: TRBJ1-5
abundance: .
v_gene: TRBV7-9
len: 16
d_gene: TRBD1
CDR3nt: TGTGCCAGCAGCTTAACGACAGGGGTTGGCAATCAGCCCCAGCATTTT
CDR3aa: CASSLTTGVGNQPQHF